The 22 T cell receptor beta chains given below trace back to one sample, sequenced in a study of cytomegalovirus exposure and HLA in healthy donors. Use of 60 Vbeta and 13 Jbeta primers characterized the PCR. Profiling relied on immunoSEQ multiplex PCR, and the TCRdb table lists in-frame clones only, not all of them. The table has approximately 110,000 clones, 83% seen once; the top ten hold approximately 6.1%. Sequencing was performed on PBMCs. The receptors here all came from a man younger than 35 in good health and CMV-seronegative.

The chain is built from TRBV4-3 and TRBJ1-1; D is undetermined. The V and J ends lost 0 bases and 1 base respectively, with 12 bases between them. The CDR3 totals 16 residues. In germline, CDR1 is LGHNA, CDR2 YSLEER. The CDR3 here is CASSQDSRGRNTEAFF. In DNA, the CDR3 is TGCGCCAGCAGCCAAGATTCGCGGGGAAGGAACACTGAAGCTTTCTTT.

This chain connects TRBV18 to TRBJ2-3; D not resolved. V was shortened by 3 bases and J by 2 bases, with 3 bases between the two germline ends. Germline CDR1 KGHSH, CDR2 LQKENI. This CDR3 has 12 amino acids. The CDR3 is CASSPATDTQYF. DNA of the CDR3: TGTGCCAGCTCACCGGCCACAGATACGCAGTATTTT.

The chain links TRBV25-1 to TRBJ1-4; 9 positions match TRBD1. CDR1 is MGHDK, CDR2 SYGVNS, per germline. V shed 4 bases and J 6 bases; nucleotides not matched to a gene: 0. The CDR3 length is 13 residues. The CDR3 protein is CASSGDRDEKLFF. For the CDR3, the DNA is TGTGCCAGCAGTGGGGACAGGGATGAAAAACTGTTTTTT.

This chain links TRBV29-1 with TRBJ1-2, with D unclear. From germline, CDR1 is SQVTM and CDR2 ANQGSEA. Trimming pared 6 bases from V and 8 bases from J, leaving 19 bases between. This CDR3 is built from 13 residues. The CDR3 DNA sequence: TGCAGCGTCAGTGGGGAGGGCGCGGGCGGCTACACCTTC. Its protein product is CSVSGEGAGGYTF.

The V call is TRBV7-9, the J call TRBJ2-5, with 12 bases that match TRBD2. V dropped 4 bases and J dropped 1; count of bases not matched to a gene: 13. The CDR3 length is 19 residues. CDR1 is SEHNR and CDR2 is FQNEAQ in the germline V gene (reference sequence). The CDR3, as DNA: TGTGCCAGCAGCTCCTACCGGTGGACTAGCGGGACGCTCCAAGAGACCCAGTACTTC. Protein: CASSSYRWTSGTLQETQYF.

This chain uses TRBV7-2 with TRBJ2-3, with D possibly being TRBD1 (5 bases). The germline V and J ends were trimmed by 5 bases and 6 bases, with 9 bases remaining between them. This CDR3 contains 12 residues. Germline CDR1 is SGHTA and CDR2 is FQGNSA. CDR3 sequence (DNA): TGTGCCAGCAGCCAAAAGGGGGATACGCAGTATTTT. Protein: CASSQKGDTQYF.

This chain links TRBV29-1 with TRBJ2-5, with D possibly matching TRBD1 (6 bases). Germline V CDR1 and CDR2: SQVTM, ANQGSEA. The V gene lost 7 bases and the J gene lost 2 bases, with 14 bases spanning the gap. This CDR3 region has 13 residues. CDR3 sequence (DNA): TGCAGCGCCCCAACAGGGCTGCAAGAGACCCAGTACTTC. Its translation is CSAPTGLQETQYF.

V gene TRBV5-1 combines with J gene TRBJ2-7; 13 positions match TRBD2. This CDR3 is built from 18 residues. V was clipped by 2 bases and J by 6 bases; unmatched bases: 14. Germline loops: CDR1 SGHRS, CDR2 YFSETQ. CDR3 residues: CASSFYGLAGELPGEQYF. DNA of the CDR3: TGCGCCAGCAGCTTCTACGGACTAGCGGGAGAACTCCCGGGCGAGCAGTACTTC.

The chain uses TRBV7-2 and TRBJ2-2; 7 nucleotides agree with TRBD2. V lost 7 bases and J lost 0; bases outside the gene matches: 14. The CDR3 extends over 18 amino acids. Germline CDR1 reads SGHTA; CDR2 reads FQGNSA. The CDR3 here is CASISSREYSANTGELFF. The CDR3 coding sequence is TGTGCCAGCATCAGTTCGCGGGAGTACTCAGCGAACACCGGGGAGCTGTTTTTT.

The chain uses TRBV7-2 and TRBJ2-7, with D hard to call. This CDR3 has 11 amino acids. Germline values: CDR1 SGHTA, CDR2 FQGNSA. V gave up 2 bases and J gave up 6 bases, with 5 bases separating them. CDR3 sequence (DNA): TGTGCCAGCAGCTTATCGTCCGAGCAGTACTTC. Translated: CASSLSSEQYF. The whole variable domain, remainder taken from reference TRBV7-2 and TRBJ2-7, is GAGVSQSPSNKVTEKGKDVELRCDPISGHTALYWYRQSLGQGLEFLIYFQGNSAPDKSGLPSDRFSAERTGGSVSTLTIQRTQQEDSAVYLCASSLSSEQYFGPGTRLTVT.

The gene calls are TRBV15 and TRBJ1-5, with 7 bases that match TRBD1. V dropped 3 bases and J dropped 7; count of bases not matched to a gene: 9. CDR1 and CDR2 from the germline V gene are LNHNV and YYDKDF (reference sequence). The CDR3 is 15 residues long. The CDR3 here is CATSSETGYRQPQHF. CDR3 bases: TGTGCCACCAGCAGTGAGACAGGGTACCGCCAGCCCCAGCATTTT.

This chain's CDR3 is CASSLAGNTEAFF. The CDR3 region has the DNA TGTGCCAGCAGCTTGGCGGGGAACACTGAAGCTTTCTTT. The chain recombines TRBV5-5 with TRBJ1-1, with D uncertain. V was clipped by 0 bases and J by 1 base, with 4 bases between them. Germline V gene lookup returns CDR1 SGHKS and CDR2 YYEKEE (reference sequence). This CDR3 comprises 13 residues.

The CDR3 DNA sequence: TGTGCTAGTGGTTTGGGTTTGAAGGGACAGTATAGCAATCAGCCCCAGCATTTT. Protein: CASGLGLKGQYSNQPQHF. The rearrangement uses TRBV12-5 and TRBJ1-5, with 7 positions matching TRBD1. This CDR3 is 18 amino acids long. Germline V gene sequence: CDR1 LGHNT, CDR2 FRNRAP. V shed 1 base and J 0 bases; nucleotides not matched to a gene: 9.

The chain employs TRBV18 and TRBJ2-1; the match to TRBD1 covers 7 bases. CDR1 KGHSH and CDR2 LQKENI come from the germline V gene. V lost 3 bases to trimming and J lost 0 bases; unmatched junction nucleotides: 17. The CDR3 spans 20 residues. CDR3 loop: CASSPSTGSQPRSSYNEQFF. DNA of the CDR3: TGTGCCAGCTCACCTTCGACAGGGTCCCAGCCACGATCCTCCTACAATGAGCAGTTCTTC.

The chain employs TRBV2 and TRBJ2-7; 10 bases match TRBD2. The ends lost 4 bases at V and 3 bases at J; junction bases unmatched: 3. The CDR3 sequence is 14 residues long. The germline CDR1 and CDR2 sequences are SNHLY and FYNNEI. The DNA for the CDR3 is TGTGCCAGCAGTGGGACTAGCGGTTTCTACGAGCAGTACTTC. Translation gives CASSGTSGFYEQYF.

This clone came up once. CDR3 residues: CASSRLAVLTDTQYF. For the CDR3, the DNA is TGTGCCAGCAGCCGACTAGCGGTCCTCACAGATACGCAGTATTTT. This chain joins TRBV6-5 and TRBJ2-3; 9 bases map to TRBD2. The CDR3 covers 15 residues. The germline gives CDR1 MNHEY, CDR2 SVGAGI. V was pared by 6 bases and J by 2 bases, with 6 bases of the junction left unmatched.

This clone was seen a few times. The chain employs TRBV10-3 and TRBJ2-1, with 7 bases lining up with TRBD1. Germline trimming cut 6 bases from V and 0 bases from J; bases unmatched to any gene: 8. This CDR3 region has 16 residues. Germline V lookup: CDR1 ENHRY, CDR2 SYGVKD. CDR3 residues: CAIRTTGPSSYNEQFF. The CDR3 DNA reads as TGTGCCATCAGGACGACAGGGCCCAGCTCCTACAATGAGCAGTTCTTC.

V gene TRBV5-1 combines with J gene TRBJ2-4, with D perhaps TRBD1 (6 bases). There are 14 residues in the CDR3. V gave up 5 bases and J gave up 8 bases, with 17 bases separating them. Germline loops: CDR1 SGHRS, CDR2 YFSETQ. CDR3 coding DNA: TGCGCCAGCAGAATGACAGGTTTCGGAGACATTCAGTACTTC. It specifies CASRMTGFGDIQYF.

V gene TRBV4-3 combines with J gene TRBJ2-5; 9 nucleotides line up with TRBD1. The junction had 5 bases not matched to a gene; V was cut back by 5 bases and J by 1 base. The CDR3 runs to 15 residues. Germline V gives CDR1 LGHNA, CDR2 YSLEER. The DNA for the CDR3 is TGCGCCAGCAGCAAGGGGACAGGGTTCCAAGAGACCCAGTACTTC. The encoded protein is CASSKGTGFQETQYF.

The V and J genes are TRBV27 and TRBJ1-1, with D perhaps matching TRBD1 (5 bases). Deletions cut 4 bases from V and 7 bases from J, with 13 bases between. Germline loops: CDR1 MNHEY, CDR2 SMNVEV (reference sequence). This CDR3 contains 13 residues. CDR3 loop: CASSSKDRDEAFF. The DNA of the CDR3 is TGTGCCAGCAGTTCGAAAGACAGAGATGAAGCTTTCTTT.

This clone has just one count. This sequence joins TRBV7-6 and TRBJ2-1, with 12 bases aligning to TRBD2. CDR1 and CDR2 (germline): SGHVS, FNYEAQ. This CDR3 has 19 amino acids. V dropped 2 bases and J dropped 6; count of bases not matched to a gene: 14. CDR3 DNA sequence: TGTGCCAGCAGCTTAACCGCAGACCGGACTAGCGGGACGTCCAATGAGCAGTTCTTC. This codes for CASSLTADRTSGTSNEQFF. Complete variable domain (other parts from reference TRBV7-6 and TRBJ2-1): GAGVSQSPRYKVTKRGQDVALRCDPISGHVSLYWYRQALGQGPEFLTYFNYEAQQDKSGLPNDRFSAERPEGSISTLTIQRTEQRDSAMYRCASSLTADRTSGTSNEQFFGPGTRLTVL.

The chain employs TRBV7-9 and TRBJ2-1; 9 bases map to TRBD2. This CDR3 comprises 14 residues. CDR1 and CDR2 (germline): SEHNR, FQNEAQ (reference sequence). V was pared by 5 bases and J by 4 bases, with 3 bases of the junction left unmatched. CDR3 nucleotide sequence: TGTGCCAGCAGCCCGACTAGCGGATACAATGAGCAGTTCTTC. Translated, it gives CASSPTSGYNEQFF.